The present T cell receptor (beta chain) was sequenced within a study of tumor-infiltrating lymphocytes in primary liver carcinoma (dated by TCRdb to the late 2010s). Broadly, across the study: Between late 2015 and March 2016, 4 to 6 patients in China with histopathologically diagnosed primary liver carcinoma had surgical resection. Samples yielded roughly 3.5 to 8 million productive TCRbeta reads; read depth did not differ significantly between tissue types. Technical replicate repertoires showed high reproducibility, with mean shared-clone rates around 0.9 and correlation coefficients above 0.95. Across five regions of each liver tumor, along with adjacent normal tissue and blood, the study brought together TCRbeta repertoire sequencing, expression microarrays and whole-exome sequencing. The tumors of the five patients were staged as T1-T3 N0M0, with maximum diameters ranging from roughly 4.2 to 10 cm. Of the five patients (three men and two women, aged 30 to 69 years), four had hepatocellular carcinoma and one had combined HCC and intrahepatic cholangiocarcinoma. TCRbeta repertoire sequencing covered 35 specimens from 5 patients: around 25 tumor regions, 5 adjacent noncancerous liver tissues and 5 peripheral blood samples.

Blood RNA was extracted from unsorted whole blood with TRIzol reagent; germline DNA came from the DNeasy Blood & Tissue kit. Patients had chronic HBV infection and were treatment-naive at sampling. Before surgery, four milliliters of peripheral blood were drawn into K2EDTA tubes. The germline V gene supplies CDR1 LGHNA and CDR2 YNFKEQ. The CDR3 holds 17 amino acids from the cysteine to the phenylalanine. Only the CDR3 region is kept as DNA, spanning 51 bases read in frame from base 1. Beyond this particular receptor, the publication reports: The study included only five patients, and the authors note findings should be validated in a larger study. Repertoire overlap was higher between tumor regions (mean roughly 36%) than tumor-adjacent (approximately 17%) or tumor-blood (approximately 15%) pairs, consistent with antigen-driven expansion. Only the TCR beta chain was sequenced, which likely underestimates true repertoire diversity because unpaired alpha chains were not captured. Because the samples were bulk and unsorted, CD4+ and CD8+ T cell repertoires could not be compared. The top 250 clones made up a significantly larger repertoire fraction in tumors than in blood (p = 0.039).

This clonotype was seen once. No antigen is known for it. A much more abundant neighbour one base away suggests this may be a read error. A constant-region primer and ProtoScript II reverse transcriptase were used to reverse-transcribe TCRbeta-specific cDNA from around 540 ng total RNA. The TCRbeta libraries were prepared through three rounds of nested multiplex PCR following a slightly modified ARM-PCR procedure. The first two PCR rounds used multiplex TRBV1-TRBV30 forward primers with a Cbeta reverse primer, each for approximately 9 cycles. Sample barcodes and Illumina adapters were attached in a final 25-cycle PCR using Deep VentR polymerase. Amplicons of 200-500 bp were gel-purified with a QIAquick gel extraction kit before sequencing. The TCRbeta amplicons were sequenced with 250-bp paired-end reads on an Illumina HiSeq 2500. The paper's data handling went like this. Reads were quality-trimmed with Trimmomatic v0.33, and paired reads were merged with FLASH v1.2.11 to recover full CDR3 sequences. V, D and J germline segments were assigned to the rearranged TCRbeta sequences using MiGEC v1.2.1b. Clonotype statistics, along with Shannon-Wiener diversity indices, were calculated using VDJtools v1.0.0. To cut down on sampling bias, every analysis after diversity analysis relied on just the 250 most abundant clonotypes from each sample. Using fastp at Q25 and MiXCR, TCRdb reprocessed the public reads and kept productive beta chains. Rows merge per CDR3 protein into single entries with the most common DNA and genes. TCRdb, rather than the study authors, made the V and J calls. The sample includes fewer than 350,000 distinct CDR3 sequences, with over 55% observed a single time. The ten most abundant clones make up 9% to 10% of the sample.

This TCR was recovered from a man in his forties with primary liver carcinoma and hepatitis B virus infection. This receptor chain uses TRBV4-2 and TRBJ2-2; 7 central bases correspond to TRBD2. Sequencing was performed on peripheral blood. The CDR3 here reads CASNQDWAGAGTGELFF. The nucleotides are TGTGCCAGCAACCAAGATTGGGCGGGAGCTGGAACCGGGGAGCTGTTTTTT.